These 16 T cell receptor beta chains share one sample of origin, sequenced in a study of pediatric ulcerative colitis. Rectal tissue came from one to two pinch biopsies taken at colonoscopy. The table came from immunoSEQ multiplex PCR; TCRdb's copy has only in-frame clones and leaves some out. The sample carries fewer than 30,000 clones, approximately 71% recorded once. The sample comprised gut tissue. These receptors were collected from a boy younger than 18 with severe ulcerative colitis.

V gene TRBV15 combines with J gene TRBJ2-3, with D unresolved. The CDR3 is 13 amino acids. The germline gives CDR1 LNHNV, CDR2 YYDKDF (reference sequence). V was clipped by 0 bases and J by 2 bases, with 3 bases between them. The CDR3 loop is CATSRDHTDTQYF. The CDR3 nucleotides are TGTGCCACCAGCAGAGATCACACAGATACGCAGTATTTT.

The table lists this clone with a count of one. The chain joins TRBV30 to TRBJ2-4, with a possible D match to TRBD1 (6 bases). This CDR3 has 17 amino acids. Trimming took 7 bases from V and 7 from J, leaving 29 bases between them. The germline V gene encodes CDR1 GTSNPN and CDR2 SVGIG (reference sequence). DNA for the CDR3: TGTGCCTTTAAGGCCCGGACAGCCGGTCCCGGGATGAACATTCAGTACTTC. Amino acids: CAFKARTAGPGMNIQYF.

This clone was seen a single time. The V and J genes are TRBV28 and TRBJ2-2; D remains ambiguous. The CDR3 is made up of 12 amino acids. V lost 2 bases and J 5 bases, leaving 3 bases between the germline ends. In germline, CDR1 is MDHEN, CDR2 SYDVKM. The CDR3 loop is CASSLGTGELFF. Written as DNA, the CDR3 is TGTGCCAGCAGTTTAGGGACCGGGGAGCTGTTTTTT.

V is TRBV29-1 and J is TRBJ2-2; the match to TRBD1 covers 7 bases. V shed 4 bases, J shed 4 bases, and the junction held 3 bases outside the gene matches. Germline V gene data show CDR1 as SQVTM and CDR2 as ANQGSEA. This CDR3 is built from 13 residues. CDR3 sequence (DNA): TGCAGCGTTGTCCGGGACAGCACCGGGGAGCTGTTTTTT. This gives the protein CSVVRDSTGELFF.

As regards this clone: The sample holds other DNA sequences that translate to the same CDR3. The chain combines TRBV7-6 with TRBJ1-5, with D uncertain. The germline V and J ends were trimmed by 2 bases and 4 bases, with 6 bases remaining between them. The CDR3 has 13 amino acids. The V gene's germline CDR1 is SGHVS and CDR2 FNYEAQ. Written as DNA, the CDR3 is TGTGCCAGCAGCTTATCTGTTAATCAGCCCCAGCATTTT. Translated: CASSLSVNQPQHF.

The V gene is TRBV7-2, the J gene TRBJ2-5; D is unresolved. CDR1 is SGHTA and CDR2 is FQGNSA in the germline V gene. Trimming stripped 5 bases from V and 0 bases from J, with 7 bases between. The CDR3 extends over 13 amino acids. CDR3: CASSQYYQETQYF. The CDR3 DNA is TGTGCCAGCAGCCAGTATTACCAAGAGACCCAGTACTTC.

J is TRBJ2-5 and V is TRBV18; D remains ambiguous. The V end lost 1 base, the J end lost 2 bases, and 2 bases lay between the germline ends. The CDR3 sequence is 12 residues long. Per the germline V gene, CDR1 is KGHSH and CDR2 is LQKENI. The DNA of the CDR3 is TGTGCCAGCTCACCACAACAAGAGACCCAGTACTTC. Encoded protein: CASSPQQETQYF.

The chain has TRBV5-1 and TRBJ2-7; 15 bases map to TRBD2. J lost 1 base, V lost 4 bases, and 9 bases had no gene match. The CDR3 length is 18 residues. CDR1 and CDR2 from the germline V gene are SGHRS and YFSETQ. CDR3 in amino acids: CASSPPGLAGGPSYEQYF. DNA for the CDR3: TGCGCCAGCAGCCCACCCGGACTAGCGGGAGGGCCGTCCTACGAGCAGTACTTC.

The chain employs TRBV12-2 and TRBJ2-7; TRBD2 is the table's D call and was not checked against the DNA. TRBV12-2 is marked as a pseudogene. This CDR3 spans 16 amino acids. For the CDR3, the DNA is TGTGCAAGTCGCTTACGACTAGCGGGAGTTTTAAGTGAGCAGTACTTC. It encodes CASRLRLAGVLSEQYF.

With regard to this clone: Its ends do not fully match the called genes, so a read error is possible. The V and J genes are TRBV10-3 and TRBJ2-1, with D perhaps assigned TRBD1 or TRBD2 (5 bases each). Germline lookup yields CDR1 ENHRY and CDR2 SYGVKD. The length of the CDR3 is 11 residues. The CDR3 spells CAISDMGERFF. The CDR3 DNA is TGTGCCATCAGTGATATGGGGGAGCGGTTCTTC.

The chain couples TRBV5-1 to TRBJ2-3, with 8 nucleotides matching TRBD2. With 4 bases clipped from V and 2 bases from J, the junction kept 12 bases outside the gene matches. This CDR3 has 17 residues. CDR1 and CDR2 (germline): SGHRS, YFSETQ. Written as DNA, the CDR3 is TGCGCCAGCAGCGCGGGGGTTACTAGCGGAATCACAGATACGCAGTATTTT. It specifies CASSAGVTSGITDTQYF.

CDR3 region: CASSERAGGPSHEQFF. CDR3 DNA sequence: TGTGCCAGCAGTGAAAGGGCGGGAGGGCCCTCCCATGAGCAGTTCTTC. V and J are TRBV6-4 and TRBJ2-1; 9 nucleotides match TRBD2. This CDR3 is 16 amino acids long. After removal of 3 bases from V and 8 bases from J, the junction contained 11 bases not matched to a gene. Germline V gives CDR1 MRHNA, CDR2 SNTAGT.

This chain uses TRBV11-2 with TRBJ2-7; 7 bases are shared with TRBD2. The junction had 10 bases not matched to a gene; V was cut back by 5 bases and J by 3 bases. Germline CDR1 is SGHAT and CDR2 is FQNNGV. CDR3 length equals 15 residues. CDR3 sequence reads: CASSVSNGRLYEQYF. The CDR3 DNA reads TGTGCCAGCAGCGTCTCTAACGGGAGGCTCTACGAGCAGTACTTC.

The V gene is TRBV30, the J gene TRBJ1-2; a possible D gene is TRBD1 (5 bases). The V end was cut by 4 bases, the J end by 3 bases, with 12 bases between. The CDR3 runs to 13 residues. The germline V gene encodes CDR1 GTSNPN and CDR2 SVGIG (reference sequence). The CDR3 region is CAWMGQGHYGYTF. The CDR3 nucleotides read TGTGCCTGGATGGGGCAGGGACACTATGGCTACACCTTC.

The CDR3 DNA reads as TGTGCCAGCAGCTTGGACAGAGGTGAAAAACTGTTTTTT. As protein: CASSLDRGEKLFF. The rearrangement links TRBV5-4 to TRBJ1-4; D remains ambiguous. This CDR3 has 13 amino acids. The V gene lost 0 bases and the J gene lost 7 bases, with 7 bases spanning the gap. CDR1 and CDR2 (germline): SGHNT, YYREEE (reference sequence). The full variable domain, rest sourced from reference TRBV5-4 and TRBJ1-4, is ETGVTQSPTHLIKTRGQQVTLRCSSQSGHNTVSWYQQALGQGPQFIFQYYREEENGRGNFPPRFSGLQFPNYSSELNVNALELDDSALYLCASSLDRGEKLFFGSGTQLSVL.

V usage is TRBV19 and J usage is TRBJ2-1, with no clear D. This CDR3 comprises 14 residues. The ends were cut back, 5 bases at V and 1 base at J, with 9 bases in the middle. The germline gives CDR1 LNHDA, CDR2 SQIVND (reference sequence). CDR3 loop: CASSSGPSYNEQFF. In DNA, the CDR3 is TGTGCCAGTAGTTCCGGGCCATCCTACAATGAGCAGTTCTTC.